This T cell receptor (beta chain) came from a study of neurological immune-mediated disorders. TCRdb called the 5' RACE reads again in MiXCR, with one record for every CDR3 protein. This sample has about 50,000 distinct CDR3 sequences, with roughly 17% found just once. This CDR3 contains 17 residues. CDR1 and CDR2 from the germline V gene are SEHNR and FQNEAQ (reference sequence). A remark on this clonotype: At one end the junction does not follow the germline gene, possibly because of a read error.

The V and J genes are TRBV7-9 and TRBJ2-1; D is unresolved. The sequenced sample was PBMCs. The receptor was derived from a man in his 60s in good health. CDR3 residues: CASIPVGYSSSYNDQFF. In DNA, the CDR3 is TGTGCCAGCATCCCCGTCGGATACTCCAGCTCCTACAATGATCAGTTCTTC.